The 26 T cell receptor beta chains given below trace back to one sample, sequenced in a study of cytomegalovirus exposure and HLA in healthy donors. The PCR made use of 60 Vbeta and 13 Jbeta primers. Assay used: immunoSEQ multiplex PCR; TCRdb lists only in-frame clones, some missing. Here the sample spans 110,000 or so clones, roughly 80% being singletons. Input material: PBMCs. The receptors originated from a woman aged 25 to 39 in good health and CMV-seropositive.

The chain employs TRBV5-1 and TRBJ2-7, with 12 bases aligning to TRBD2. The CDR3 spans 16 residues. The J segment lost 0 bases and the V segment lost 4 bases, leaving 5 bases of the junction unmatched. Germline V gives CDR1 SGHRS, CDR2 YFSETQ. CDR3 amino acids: CASSPPTSGSSYEQYF. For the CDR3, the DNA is TGCGCCAGCAGCCCCCCGACTAGCGGGAGCTCCTACGAGCAGTACTTC.

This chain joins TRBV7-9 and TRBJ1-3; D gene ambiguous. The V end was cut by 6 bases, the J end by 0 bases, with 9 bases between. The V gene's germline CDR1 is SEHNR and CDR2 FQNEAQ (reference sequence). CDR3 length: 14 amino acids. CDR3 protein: CASSFRSSGNTIYF. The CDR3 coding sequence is TGTGCCAGCAGTTTTCGGTCCTCTGGAAACACCATATATTTT. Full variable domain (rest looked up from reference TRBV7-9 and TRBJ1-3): DTGVSQNPRHKITKRGQNVTFRCDPISEHNRLYWYRQTLGQGPEFLTYFQNEAQLEKSRLLSDRFSAERPKGSFSTLEIQRTEQGDSAMYLCASSFRSSGNTIYFGEGSWLTVV.

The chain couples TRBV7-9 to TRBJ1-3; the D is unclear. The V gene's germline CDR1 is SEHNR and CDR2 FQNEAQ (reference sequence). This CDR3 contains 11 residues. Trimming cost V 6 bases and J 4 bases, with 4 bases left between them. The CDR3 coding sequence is TGTGCCAGCAGGCGGGGAAACACCATATATTTT. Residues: CASRRGNTIYF. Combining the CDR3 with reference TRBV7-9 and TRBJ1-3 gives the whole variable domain DTGVSQNPRHKITKRGQNVTFRCDPISEHNRLYWYRQTLGQGPEFLTYFQNEAQLEKSRLLSDRFSAERPKGSFSTLEIQRTEQGDSAMYLCASRRGNTIYFGEGSWLTVV.

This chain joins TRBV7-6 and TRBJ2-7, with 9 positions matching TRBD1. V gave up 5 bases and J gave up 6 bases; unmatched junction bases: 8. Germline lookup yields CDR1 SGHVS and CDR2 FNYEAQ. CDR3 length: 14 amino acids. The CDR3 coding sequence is TGTGCCAGCAGCACAACCCGGACAGGGGTCGAGCAGTACTTC. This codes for CASSTTRTGVEQYF.

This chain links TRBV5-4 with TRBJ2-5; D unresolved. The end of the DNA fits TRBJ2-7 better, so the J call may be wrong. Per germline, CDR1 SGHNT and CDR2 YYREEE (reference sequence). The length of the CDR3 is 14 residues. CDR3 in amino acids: CASSLRVSPYEQYF. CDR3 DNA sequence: TGTGCCAGCAGCTTGAGAGTTTCCCCCTACGAGCAGTACTTC.

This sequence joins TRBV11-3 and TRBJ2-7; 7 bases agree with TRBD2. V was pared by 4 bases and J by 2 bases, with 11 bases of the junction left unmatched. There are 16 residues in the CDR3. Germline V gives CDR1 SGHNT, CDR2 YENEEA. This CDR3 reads CASSSRGSVNPYEQYF. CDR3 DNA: TGTGCCAGCAGCTCGCGCGGGAGCGTAAACCCCTACGAGCAGTACTTC.

This CDR3 is CASSFDSSYNEQFF. The DNA for the CDR3 is TGTGCCAGCAGCTTCGATAGCTCCTACAATGAGCAGTTCTTC. V is TRBV7-3 and J is TRBJ2-1; no clear D. V lost 3 bases to trimming and J lost 0 bases, with 6 bases between them. The CDR3 is 14 amino acids. Per the germline V gene, CDR1 is SGHTA and CDR2 is FQGTGA. Full variable domain (remainder filled in from reference TRBV7-3 and TRBJ2-1): GAGVSQTPSNKVTEKGKYVELRCDPISGHTALYWYRQSLGQGPEFLIYFQGTGAADDSGLPNDRFFAVRPEGSVSTLKIQRTERGDSAVYLCASSFDSSYNEQFFGPGTRLTVL.

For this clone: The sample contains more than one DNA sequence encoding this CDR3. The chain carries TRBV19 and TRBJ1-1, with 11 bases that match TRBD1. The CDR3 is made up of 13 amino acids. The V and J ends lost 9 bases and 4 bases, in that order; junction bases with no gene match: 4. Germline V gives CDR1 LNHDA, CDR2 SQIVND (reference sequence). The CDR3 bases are TGTGCCAGCCGGGACAGGGGGGGCACTGAAGCTTTCTTT. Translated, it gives CASRDRGGTEAFF.

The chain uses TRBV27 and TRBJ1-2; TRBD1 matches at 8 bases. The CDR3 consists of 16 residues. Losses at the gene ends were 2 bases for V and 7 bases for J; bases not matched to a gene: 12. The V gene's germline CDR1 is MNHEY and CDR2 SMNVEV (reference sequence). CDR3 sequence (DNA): TGTGCCAGCAGTTTAGTCCCACTCGACAGGGGCGGTGGCTACACCTTC. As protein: CASSLVPLDRGGGYTF.

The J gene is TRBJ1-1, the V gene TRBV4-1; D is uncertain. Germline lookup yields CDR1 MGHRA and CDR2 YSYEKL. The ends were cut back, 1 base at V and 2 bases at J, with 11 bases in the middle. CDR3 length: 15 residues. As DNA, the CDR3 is TGCGCCAGCAGCCAAGGAGAACAGACCAACACTGAAGCTTTCTTT. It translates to CASSQGEQTNTEAFF.

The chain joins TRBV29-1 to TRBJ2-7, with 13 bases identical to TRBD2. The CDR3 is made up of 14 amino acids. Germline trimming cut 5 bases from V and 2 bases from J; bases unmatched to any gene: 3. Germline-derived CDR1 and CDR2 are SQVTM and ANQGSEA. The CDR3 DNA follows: TGCAGCGTTCAGGGACTAGCGGGAACCTACGAGCAGTACTTC. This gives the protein CSVQGLAGTYEQYF.

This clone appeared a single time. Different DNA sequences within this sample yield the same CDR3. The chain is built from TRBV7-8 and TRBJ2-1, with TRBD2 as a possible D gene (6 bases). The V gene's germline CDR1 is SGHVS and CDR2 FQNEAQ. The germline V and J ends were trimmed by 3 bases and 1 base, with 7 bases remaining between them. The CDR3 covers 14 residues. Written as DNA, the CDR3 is TGTGCCAGCAGCTTCAGCGGGTCCTACAATGAGCAGTTCTTC. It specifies CASSFSGSYNEQFF.

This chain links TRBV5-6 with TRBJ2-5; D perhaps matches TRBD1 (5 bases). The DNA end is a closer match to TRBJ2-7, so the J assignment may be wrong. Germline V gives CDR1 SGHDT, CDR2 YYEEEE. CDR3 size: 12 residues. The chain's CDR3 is CASSLGAYEQYF. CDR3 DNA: TGTGCCAGCAGCTTAGGGGCCTACGAGCAGTACTTC.

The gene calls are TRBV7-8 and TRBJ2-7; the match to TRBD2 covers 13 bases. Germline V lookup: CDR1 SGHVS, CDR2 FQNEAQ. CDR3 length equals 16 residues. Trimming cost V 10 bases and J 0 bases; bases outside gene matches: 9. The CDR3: CATRLAGGLSSYEQYF. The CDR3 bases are TGTGCCACCAGACTAGCGGGGGGCTTAAGCTCCTACGAGCAGTACTTC.

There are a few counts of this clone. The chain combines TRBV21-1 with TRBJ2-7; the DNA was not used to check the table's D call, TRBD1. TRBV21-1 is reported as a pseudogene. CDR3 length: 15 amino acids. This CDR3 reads CASSRSRDREGEQYF. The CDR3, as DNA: TGTGCCAGCAGCCGCTCCCGGGACAGGGAAGGCGAGCAGTACTTC.

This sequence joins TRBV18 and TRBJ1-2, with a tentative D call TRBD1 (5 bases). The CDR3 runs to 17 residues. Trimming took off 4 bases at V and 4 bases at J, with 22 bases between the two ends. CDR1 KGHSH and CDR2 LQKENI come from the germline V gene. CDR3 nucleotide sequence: TGTGCCAGCTCACATGATCCAGGGTTCTCTCTTGCCTATGGCTACACCTTC. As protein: CASSHDPGFSLAYGYTF.

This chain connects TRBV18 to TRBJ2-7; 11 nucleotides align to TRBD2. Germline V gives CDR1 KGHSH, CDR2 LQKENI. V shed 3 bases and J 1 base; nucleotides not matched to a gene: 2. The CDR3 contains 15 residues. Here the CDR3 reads CASSPGTSGSYEQYF. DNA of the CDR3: TGTGCCAGCTCACCCGGGACTAGCGGATCCTACGAGCAGTACTTC.

CDR3 in amino acids: CASSLMTDTGELFF. CDR3 bases: TGCGCCAGCAGCTTGATGACAGACACCGGGGAGCTGTTTTTT. This chain joins TRBV5-1 and TRBJ2-2; possible D gene TRBD1, 5 bases. In germline, CDR1 is SGHRS, CDR2 YFSETQ. With 1 base removed from V and 3 bases from J, the gap between germline ends came to 7 bases. This CDR3 spans 14 amino acids.

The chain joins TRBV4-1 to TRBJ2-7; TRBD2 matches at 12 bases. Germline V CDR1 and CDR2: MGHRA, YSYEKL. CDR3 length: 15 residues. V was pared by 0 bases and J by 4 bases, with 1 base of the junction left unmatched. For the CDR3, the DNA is TGCGCCAGCAGCCAAGATCTAGCGGGGGGGTACGAGCAGTACTTC. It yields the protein CASSQDLAGGYEQYF.

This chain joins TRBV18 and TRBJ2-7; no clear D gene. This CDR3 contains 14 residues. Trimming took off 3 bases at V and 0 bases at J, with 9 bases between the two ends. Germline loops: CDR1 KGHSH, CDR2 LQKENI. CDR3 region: CASSPLPGSYEQYF. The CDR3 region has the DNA TGTGCCAGCTCACCTTTACCGGGCTCCTACGAGCAGTACTTC.

CDR3 nucleotide sequence: TGTGCCAGCAGCTTAGATTCGGAGGCGAGCTATGGCTACACCTTC. This sequence encodes CASSLDSEASYGYTF. The chain is built from TRBV11-3 and TRBJ1-2; D uncertain. V was pared by 0 bases and J by 4 bases, with 12 bases between. Germline V gives CDR1 SGHNT, CDR2 YENEEA. CDR3 length: 15 amino acids.

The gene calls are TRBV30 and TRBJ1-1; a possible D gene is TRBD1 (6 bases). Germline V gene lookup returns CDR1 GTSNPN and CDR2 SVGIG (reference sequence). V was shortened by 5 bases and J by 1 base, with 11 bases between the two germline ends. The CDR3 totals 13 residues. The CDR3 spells CAWDGRGNTEAFF. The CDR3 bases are TGTGCCTGGGACGGCAGGGGGAACACTGAAGCTTTCTTT.

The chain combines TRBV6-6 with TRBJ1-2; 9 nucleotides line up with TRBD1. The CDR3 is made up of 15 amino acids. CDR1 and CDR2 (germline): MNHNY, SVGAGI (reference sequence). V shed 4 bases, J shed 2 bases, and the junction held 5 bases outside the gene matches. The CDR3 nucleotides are TGTGCCAGCAGTTCAACAGGGGGCGCCAACTATGGCTACACCTTC. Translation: CASSSTGGANYGYTF.

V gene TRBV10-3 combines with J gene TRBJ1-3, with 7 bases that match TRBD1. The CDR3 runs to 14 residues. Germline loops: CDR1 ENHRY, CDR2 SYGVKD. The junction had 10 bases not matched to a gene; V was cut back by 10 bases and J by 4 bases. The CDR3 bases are TGTGCCACGAAGAAGGGGGCAGAGGGAAACACCATATATTTT. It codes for CATKKGAEGNTIYF.

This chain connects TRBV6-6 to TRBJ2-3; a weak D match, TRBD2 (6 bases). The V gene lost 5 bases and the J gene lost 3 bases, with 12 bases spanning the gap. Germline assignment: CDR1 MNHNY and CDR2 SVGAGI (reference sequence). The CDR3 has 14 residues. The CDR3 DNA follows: TGTGCCAGCAGTCGATCTAGCGTAACAGATACGCAGTATTTT. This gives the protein CASSRSSVTDTQYF.

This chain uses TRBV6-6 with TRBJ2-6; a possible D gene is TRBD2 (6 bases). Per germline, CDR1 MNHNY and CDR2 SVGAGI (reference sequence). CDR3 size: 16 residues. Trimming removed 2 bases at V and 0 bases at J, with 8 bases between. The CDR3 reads CASSYSGFSGANVLTF. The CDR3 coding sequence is TGTGCCAGCAGTTACAGCGGGTTCTCTGGGGCCAACGTCCTGACTTTC.